A selection of T cell receptor beta chains follows, all from one sample in a study of immune characterization of retroperitoneal liposarcoma. TCRdb recomputed calls from the PCR reads with MiXCR, one row per CDR3 protein. Here the sample spans approximately 9,300 distinct CDR3 sequences, roughly 35% being singletons. Sequenced input: tumor tissue. The receptors were gathered from a male donor with retroperitoneal liposarcoma. Each CDR3 is given with its conserved first and last residue. The order of the fields is J gene, CDR3 length, clone size, D gene, V gene, CDR3 DNA, CDR3 protein. A D gene is named only where the DNA matches it firmly. Some rows mark clone size as missing; the rest say once, few, many or name a class of expanded clone.

>TRBJ2-3|17|.|TRBD2|TRBV6-6
TGTGCCAGCAGTTACTCTAGGGCTAGCGGGGAGGCGGATACGCAGTATTTT
CASSYSRASGEADTQYF
>TRBJ2-7|14|few|TRBD1|TRBV12-3/TRBV12-4
TGTGCCAGCAGTTCGCCGGGACAGGCGGACGAGCAGTACTTC
CASSSPGQADEQYF
>TRBJ2-1|13|.|.|TRBV7-2
TGTGCCAGCAGCTTAGAGGGCTACGGGACCCAGTTCTTC
CASSLEGYGTQFF
>TRBJ2-1|13|.|.|TRBV11-3
TGTGCCAGCAGCTCAAAGTCCTCCTACGAGCAGTTCTTC
CASSSKSSYEQFF
>TRBJ2-5|11|.|.|TRBV6-6
TGTGCCAGCAGTTACGGGCCACTGAGGTACTTC
CASSYGPLRYF
>TRBJ1-5|14|.|.|TRBV12-3/TRBV12-4
TGTGCCAGCACTTTAGGTGGCTCAAATCAGCCCCAGCATTTT
CASTLGGSNQPQHF
>TRBJ2-7|14|.|TRBD2|TRBV7-8
TGTGCCAGCAGCTTAAGCGGGAAGTACAATGAGCAGTACTTC
CASSLSGKYNEQYF
>TRBJ2-7|16|few|TRBD2|TRBV11-2
TGTGCCAGCAGCTTAGGTCTAGCGGGATTTTACAATGAGCAGTACTTC
CASSLGLAGFYNEQYF
>TRBJ2-2|15|.|TRBD1|TRBV6-1
TGTGCCAGCAGTTCCGGGACAGGGGACACCGGGGAGCTGTTTTTT
CASSSGTGDTGELFF
>TRBJ1-5|13|few|TRBD1|TRBV12-3/TRBV12-4
TGTGCCAGCAGAGGACAGGGGAGGCAGCCCCAGCATTTT
CASRGQGRQPQHF